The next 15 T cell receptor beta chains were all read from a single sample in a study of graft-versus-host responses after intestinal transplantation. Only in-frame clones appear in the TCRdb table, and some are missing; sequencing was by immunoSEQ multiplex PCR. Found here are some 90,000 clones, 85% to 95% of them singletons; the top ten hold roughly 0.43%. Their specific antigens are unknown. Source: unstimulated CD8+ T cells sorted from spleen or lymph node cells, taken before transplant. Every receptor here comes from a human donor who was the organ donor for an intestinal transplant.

Written as DNA, the CDR3 is TGTGCCAGCAGGGAGGGGCTAGCGGGGAGCCAAACAGGGACCCAGTACTTC. This translates into CASREGLAGSQTGTQYF. The chain joins TRBV2 to TRBJ2-5, with 9 bases aligning to TRBD2. V lost 6 bases, J lost 7 bases, and 18 bases stayed unmatched. The CDR3 is 17 residues long. CDR1 and CDR2 (germline): SNHLY, FYNNEI.

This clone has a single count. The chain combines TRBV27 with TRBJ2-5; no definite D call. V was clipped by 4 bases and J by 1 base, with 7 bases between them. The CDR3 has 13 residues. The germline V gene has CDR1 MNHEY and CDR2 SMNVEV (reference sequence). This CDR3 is CASSWHSQETQYF. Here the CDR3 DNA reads TGTGCCAGCAGTTGGCACAGCCAAGAGACCCAGTACTTC.

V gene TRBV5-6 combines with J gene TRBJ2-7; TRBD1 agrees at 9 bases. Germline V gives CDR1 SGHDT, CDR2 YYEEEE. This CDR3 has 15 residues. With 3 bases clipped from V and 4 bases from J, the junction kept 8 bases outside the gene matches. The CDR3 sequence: CASSSRTGGGYEQYF. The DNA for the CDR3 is TGTGCCAGCAGCTCGAGAACAGGGGGCGGTTACGAGCAGTACTTC.

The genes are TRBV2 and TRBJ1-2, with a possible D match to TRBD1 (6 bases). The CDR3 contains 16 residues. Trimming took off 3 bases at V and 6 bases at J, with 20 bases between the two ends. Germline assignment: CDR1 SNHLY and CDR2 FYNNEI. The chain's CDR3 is CASSDLGYRASHGYTF. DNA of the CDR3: TGTGCCAGCAGTGATTTGGGTTACAGGGCTTCTCATGGCTACACCTTC.

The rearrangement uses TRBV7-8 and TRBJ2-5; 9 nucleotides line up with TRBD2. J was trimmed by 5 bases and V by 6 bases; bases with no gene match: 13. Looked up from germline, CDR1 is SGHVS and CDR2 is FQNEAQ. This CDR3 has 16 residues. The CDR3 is CASRRISGGPQETQYF. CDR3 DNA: TGTGCCAGCAGACGGATTAGCGGGGGACCCCAGGAGACCCAGTACTTC.

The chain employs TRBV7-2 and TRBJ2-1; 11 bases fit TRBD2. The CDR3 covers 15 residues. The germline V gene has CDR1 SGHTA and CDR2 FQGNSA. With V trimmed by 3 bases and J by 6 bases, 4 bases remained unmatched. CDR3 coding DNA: TGTGCCAGCAGCTTCCATAGCGGGGGGGCCAATGAGCAGTTCTTC. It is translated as CASSFHSGGANEQFF.

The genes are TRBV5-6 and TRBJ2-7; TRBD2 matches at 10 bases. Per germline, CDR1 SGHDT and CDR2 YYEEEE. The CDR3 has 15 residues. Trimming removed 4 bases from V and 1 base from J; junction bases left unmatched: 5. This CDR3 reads CASSTGTSVSYEQYF. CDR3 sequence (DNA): TGTGCCAGCAGCACCGGGACTAGCGTATCCTACGAGCAGTACTTC.

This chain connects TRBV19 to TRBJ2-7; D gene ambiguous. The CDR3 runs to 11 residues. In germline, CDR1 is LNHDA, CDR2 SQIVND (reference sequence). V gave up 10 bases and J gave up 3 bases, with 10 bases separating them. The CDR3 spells CATGAFYEQYF. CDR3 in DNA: TGTGCCACCGGAGCCTTCTACGAGCAGTACTTC.

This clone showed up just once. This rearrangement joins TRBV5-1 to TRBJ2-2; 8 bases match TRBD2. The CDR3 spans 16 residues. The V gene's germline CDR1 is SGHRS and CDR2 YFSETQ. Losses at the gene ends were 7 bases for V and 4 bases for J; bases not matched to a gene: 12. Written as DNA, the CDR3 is TGCGCCAGCCACTGGAGCGCTAGCGGGCTCACCGGGGAGCTGTTTTTT. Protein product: CASHWSASGLTGELFF.

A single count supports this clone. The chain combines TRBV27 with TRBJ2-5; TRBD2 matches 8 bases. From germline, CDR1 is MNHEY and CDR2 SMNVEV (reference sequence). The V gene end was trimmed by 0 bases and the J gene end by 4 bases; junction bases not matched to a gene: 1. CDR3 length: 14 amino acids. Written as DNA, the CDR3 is TGTGCCAGCAGTTTATCACGGGGGGGAGAGACCCAGTACTTC. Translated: CASSLSRGGETQYF.

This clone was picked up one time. CDR3 amino acids: CASRAGSTDTQYF. The CDR3 DNA follows: TGTGCCAGCAGAGCGGGATCCACAGATACGCAGTATTTT. This chain connects TRBV7-9 to TRBJ2-3; 7 positions agree with TRBD2. V lost 6 bases and J lost 2; bases outside the gene matches: 2. Germline V gives CDR1 SEHNR, CDR2 FQNEAQ (reference sequence). The CDR3 contains 13 residues.

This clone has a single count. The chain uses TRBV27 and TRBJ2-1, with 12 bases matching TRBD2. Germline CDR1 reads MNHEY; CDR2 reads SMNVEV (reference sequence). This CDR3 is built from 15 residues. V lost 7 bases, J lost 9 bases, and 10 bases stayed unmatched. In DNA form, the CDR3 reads TGTGCCAGCAATCCTAGCGGGGGGGCCGTTAGTGAGCAGTTCTTC. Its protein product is CASNPSGGAVSEQFF.

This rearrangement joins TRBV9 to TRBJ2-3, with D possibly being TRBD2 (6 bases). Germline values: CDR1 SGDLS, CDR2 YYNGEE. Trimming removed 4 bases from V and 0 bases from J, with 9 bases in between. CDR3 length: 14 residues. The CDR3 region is CASSHSGSTDTQYF. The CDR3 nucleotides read TGTGCCAGCAGCCACAGCGGGAGCACAGATACGCAGTATTTT.

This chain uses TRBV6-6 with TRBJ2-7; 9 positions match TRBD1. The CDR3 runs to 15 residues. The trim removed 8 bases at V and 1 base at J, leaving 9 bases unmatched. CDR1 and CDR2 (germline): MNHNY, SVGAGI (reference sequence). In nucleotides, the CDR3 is TGTGCCAGCCGCCCCATCGGGACAGGGTCCTACGAGCAGTACTTC. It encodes CASRPIGTGSYEQYF.

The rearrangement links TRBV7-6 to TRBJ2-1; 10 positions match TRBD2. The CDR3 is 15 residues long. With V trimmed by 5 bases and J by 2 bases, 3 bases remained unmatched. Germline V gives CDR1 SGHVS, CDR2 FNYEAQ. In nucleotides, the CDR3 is TGTGCCAGCAGCCCAGCGGGGGGGCCCTACAATGAGCAGTTCTTC. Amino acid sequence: CASSPAGGPYNEQFF.